A single sample is the source of the 2 T cell receptor beta chains below, sequenced in a study of cytomegalovirus exposure and HLA in healthy donors. PCR was performed using 60 Vbeta and 13 Jbeta primers. The table came from immunoSEQ multiplex PCR; TCRdb's copy has only in-frame clones and leaves some out. In the table there are more than 35,000 clones, more than 50% of which are singletons. The material sequenced was PBMCs. Receptors originate from a woman aged 40 to 49 in good health and CMV-seropositive.

This chain links TRBV20-1 with TRBJ2-2; D unresolved. V lost 6 bases and J lost 2, with 4 bases in between. CDR3 length equals 11 residues. CDR1 and CDR2 (germline): DFQATT, SNEGSKA (reference sequence). CDR3: CSATNTGELFF. The CDR3 region has the DNA TGCAGTGCCACTAACACCGGGGAGCTGTTTTTT.

The V and J genes are TRBV2 and TRBJ1-2; 7 bases line up with TRBD1. With 1 base clipped from V and 3 bases from J, the junction kept 5 bases outside the gene matches. The length of the CDR3 is 15 residues. The germline V gene encodes CDR1 SNHLY and CDR2 FYNNEI. The CDR3 reads CASSEGAGGYYGYTF. CDR3 in DNA: TGTGCCAGCAGTGAAGGGGCAGGGGGTTACTATGGCTACACCTTC. The full variable domain, in which reference TRBV2 and TRBJ1-2 provide the parts outside the CDR3, is EPEVTQTPSHQVTQMGQEVILRCVPISNHLYFYWYRQILGQKVEFLVSFYNNEISEKSEIFDDQFSVERPDGSNFTLKIRSTKLEDSAMYFCASSEGAGGYYGYTFGSGTRLTVV.